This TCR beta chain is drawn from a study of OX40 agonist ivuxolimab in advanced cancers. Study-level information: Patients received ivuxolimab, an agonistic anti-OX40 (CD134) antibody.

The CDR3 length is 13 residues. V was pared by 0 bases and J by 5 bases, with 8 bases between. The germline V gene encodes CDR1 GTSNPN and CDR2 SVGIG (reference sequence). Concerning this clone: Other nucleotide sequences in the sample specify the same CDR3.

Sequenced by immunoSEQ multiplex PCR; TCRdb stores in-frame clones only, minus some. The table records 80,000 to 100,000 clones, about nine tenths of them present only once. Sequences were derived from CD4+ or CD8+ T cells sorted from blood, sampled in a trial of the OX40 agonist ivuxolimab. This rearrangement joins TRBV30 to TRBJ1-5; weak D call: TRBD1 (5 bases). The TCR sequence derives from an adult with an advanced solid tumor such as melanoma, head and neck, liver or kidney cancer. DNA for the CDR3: TGTGCCTGGAGTGTAGGAGGGGATCAGCCCCAGCATTTT. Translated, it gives CAWSVGGDQPQHF.